This record covers a single TCR beta chain. Its specificity is not known. The CDR3 is 15 amino acids. Germline V gene lookup returns CDR1 SGDLS and CDR2 YYNGEE. V was cut by 4 bases and J by 1 base, with 14 bases left in between. Primers for the PCR totalled 60 Vbeta and 13 Jbeta. Produced via immunoSEQ multiplex PCR; TCRdb's table is partial and in-frame only. This sample contains about 54,000 clones. The data originate from a study of cytomegalovirus exposure and HLA in healthy donors. Study-level points and caveats: The HLA-A and HLA-B alleles of most subjects were reportedly predicted accurately from TCR beta sequences. Later work associated around 18,000 TCR beta sequences with HLA alleles at 0.05 false discovery rate. It was likely that a cluster of highly shared sequence variants was a sequencing artifact.

The chain recombines TRBV9 with TRBJ1-1; D might be TRBD1 (5 bases). Sequenced material: PBMCs. The origin of this receptor is a woman in her thirties or forties in good health and CMV-seronegative. CDR3 amino acids: CASSHKEGWNTEAFF. The DNA of the CDR3 is TGTGCCAGCAGCCATAAGGAGGGGTGGAACACTGAAGCTTTCTTT.